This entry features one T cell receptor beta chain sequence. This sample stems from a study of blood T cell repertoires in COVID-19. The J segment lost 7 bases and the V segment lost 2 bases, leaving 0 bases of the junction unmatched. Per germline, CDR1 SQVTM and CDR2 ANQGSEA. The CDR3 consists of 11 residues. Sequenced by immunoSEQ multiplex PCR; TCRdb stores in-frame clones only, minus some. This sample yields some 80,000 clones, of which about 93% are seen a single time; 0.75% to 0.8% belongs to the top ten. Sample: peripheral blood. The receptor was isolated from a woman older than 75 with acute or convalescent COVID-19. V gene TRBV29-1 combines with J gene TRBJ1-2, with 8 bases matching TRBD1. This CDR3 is CSVEQGAGYTF. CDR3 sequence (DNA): TGCAGCGTTGAACAGGGGGCTGGCTACACCTTC.